These T cell receptor beta chains were read from a single sample in a study of PD-L1 blockade in urothelial cancer. Profiled with immunoSEQ multiplex PCR; TCRdb holds only in-frame clones, not every one. The sample gives about 88,000 clones, 85% to 95% of which show up once; 9.4% is in the top ten. The material sequenced was PBMCs, taken around atezolizumab (anti-PD-L1) treatment. The source of these receptors is a man in his 60s with urothelial cancer. The CDR3 runs from the conserved cysteine through the conserved F or W. The order of the fields is D gene, clone size, J gene, V gene, CDR3 protein, CDR3 DNA. A D gene is named only where the DNA matches it firmly. Expanded clones get a size class; other rows say once, few or many, or leave the size out.

d_call: TRBD1; clone_size: .; j_call: TRBJ2-7; v_call: TRBV28; cdr3_aa: CASSAPGQGSYEQYF; cdr3_nt: TGTGCCAGCAGTGCACCGGGACAGGGGAGTTACGAGCAGTACTTC
d_call: .; clone_size: .; j_call: TRBJ1-5; v_call: TRBV6-1; cdr3_aa: CASRYSNQPQHF; cdr3_nt: TGTGCCAGCCGTTATAGCAATCAGCCCCAGCATTTT
d_call: TRBD2; clone_size: .; j_call: TRBJ2-1; v_call: TRBV4-1; cdr3_aa: CASSRQEEVGRAFNEQFF; cdr3_nt: TGCGCCAGCAGCCGCCAGGAGGAGGTCGGGAGGGCCTTCAATGAGCAGTTCTTC
d_call: TRBD1; clone_size: .; j_call: TRBJ1-1; v_call: TRBV11-3; cdr3_aa: CASSPGQGGDTEAFF; cdr3_nt: TGTGCCAGCAGCCCCGGACAGGGAGGCGACACTGAAGCTTTCTTT
d_call: TRBD1; clone_size: .; j_call: TRBJ1-4; v_call: TRBV19; cdr3_aa: CASSPRDRNNEKLFF; cdr3_nt: TGTGCCAGTAGTCCCCGGGACAGGAATAATGAAAAACTGTTTTTT
d_call: .; clone_size: few; j_call: TRBJ1-2; v_call: TRBV2; cdr3_aa: CASSEGAGNYGYTF; cdr3_nt: TGTGCCAGCAGTGAAGGGGCGGGGAACTATGGCTACACCTTC
d_call: TRBD1; clone_size: .; j_call: TRBJ2-7; v_call: TRBV25-1; cdr3_aa: CASSAQGAYTYEQYF; cdr3_nt: TGTGCCAGCAGTGCGCAGGGGGCATACACCTACGAGCAGTACTTC
d_call: TRBD2; clone_size: once; j_call: TRBJ2-3; v_call: TRBV7-9; cdr3_aa: CASSLAGGKDTQYF; cdr3_nt: TGTGCCAGCAGCTTAGCGGGAGGGAAAGATACGCAGTATTTT
d_call: .; clone_size: .; j_call: TRBJ2-3; v_call: TRBV4-1; cdr3_aa: CASSRPWGPADPSTITDTQYF; cdr3_nt: TGCGCCAGCAGCCGGCCATGGGGGCCCGCGGACCCCTCCACCATTACAGATACGCAGTATTTT
d_call: TRBD2; clone_size: .; j_call: TRBJ2-7; v_call: TRBV5-1; cdr3_aa: CASSLRGGGARYEQYF; cdr3_nt: TGCGCCAGCAGCTTGAGAGGCGGGGGGGCGAGGTACGAGCAGTACTTC
d_call: .; clone_size: .; j_call: TRBJ1-2; v_call: TRBV20-1; cdr3_aa: CSAFPRPGYTF; cdr3_nt: TGCAGTGCTTTCCCGCGGCCTGGCTACACCTTC
d_call: TRBD2; clone_size: .; j_call: TRBJ2-3; v_call: TRBV9; cdr3_aa: CASSVRSGGSSGGAGTDTQYF; cdr3_nt: TGTGCCAGCAGCGTGCGTAGTGGGGGAAGTAGCGGGGGGGCTGGCACAGATACGCAGTATTTT
d_call: .; clone_size: once; j_call: TRBJ1-3; v_call: TRBV7-2; cdr3_aa: CASSSAGQRIYF; cdr3_nt: TGTGCCAGCAGCTCGGCCGGACAGCGCATATATTTT
d_call: .; clone_size: .; j_call: TRBJ2-7; v_call: TRBV11-3; cdr3_aa: CASSLGRGNYEQYF; cdr3_nt: TGTGCCAGCAGCTTAGGGCGCGGAAACTACGAGCAGTACTTC
d_call: .; clone_size: .; j_call: TRBJ2-1; v_call: TRBV7-7; cdr3_aa: CASSLTAYNEQFF; cdr3_nt: TGTGCCAGCAGCTTAACAGCCTACAATGAGCAGTTCTTC
d_call: .; clone_size: few; j_call: TRBJ2-7; v_call: TRBV11-2; cdr3_aa: CASSPRLLNSLSYEQYF; cdr3_nt: TGTGCCAGCAGCCCTAGATTGCTGAATTCCCTCTCCTACGAGCAGTACTTC
d_call: .; clone_size: .; j_call: TRBJ1-6; v_call: TRBV30; cdr3_aa: CAWSVRQGTYSPLHF; cdr3_nt: TGTGCCTGGAGTGTAAGGCAGGGGACCTATTCACCCCTCCACTTT
d_call: TRBD1; clone_size: .; j_call: TRBJ1-4; v_call: TRBV4-2; cdr3_aa: CASRATGGEKLFF; cdr3_nt: TGTGCCAGCAGAGCTACAGGGGGAGAAAAACTGTTTTTT
d_call: .; clone_size: .; j_call: TRBJ2-2; v_call: TRBV20-1; cdr3_aa: CSAERTGELFF; cdr3_nt: TGCAGTGCTGAGAGGACCGGGGAGCTGTTTTTT
d_call: TRBD2; clone_size: .; j_call: TRBJ2-5; v_call: TRBV6-6; cdr3_aa: CASRQGGLARETQYF; cdr3_nt: TGTGCCAGCAGACAAGGAGGACTAGCTAGAGAGACCCAGTACTTC
d_call: TRBD2; clone_size: .; j_call: TRBJ2-5; v_call: TRBV2; cdr3_aa: CASQGLAGGMYQETQYF; cdr3_nt: TGTGCCAGTCAGGGACTAGCGGGGGGGATGTACCAAGAGACCCAGTACTTC
d_call: TRBD2; clone_size: .; j_call: TRBJ2-1; v_call: TRBV5-1; cdr3_aa: CASSLPAGAASSYNEQFF; cdr3_nt: TGCGCCAGCAGCTTGCCAGCGGGGGCCGCTAGCTCCTACAATGAGCAGTTCTTC
d_call: .; clone_size: .; j_call: TRBJ2-4; v_call: TRBV4-3; cdr3_aa: CASSPSPGVGKNIQYF; cdr3_nt: TGCGCCAGCAGCCCGAGTCCGGGGGTTGGCAAAAACATTCAGTACTTC
d_call: .; clone_size: .; j_call: TRBJ1-1; v_call: TRBV7-9; cdr3_aa: CASSLESGVEAFF; cdr3_nt: TGTGCCAGCAGCTTAGAGTCCGGAGTTGAAGCTTTCTTT
d_call: .; clone_size: .; j_call: TRBJ2-5; v_call: TRBV25-1; cdr3_aa: CASSEFPLETQYF; cdr3_nt: TGTGCCAGCAGTGAATTCCCCTTGGAGACCCAGTACTTC
d_call: TRBD2; clone_size: .; j_call: TRBJ2-7; v_call: TRBV9; cdr3_aa: CASSVAPSGGYEQYF; cdr3_nt: TGTGCCAGCAGCGTAGCCCCTAGCGGGGGCTACGAGCAGTACTTC
d_call: .; clone_size: .; j_call: TRBJ2-2; v_call: TRBV5-1; cdr3_aa: CASSPNRVTTGELFF; cdr3_nt: TGCGCCAGCTCCCCTAACAGGGTAACCACCGGGGAGCTGTTTTTT
d_call: TRBD1; clone_size: .; j_call: TRBJ2-7; v_call: TRBV6-6; cdr3_aa: CASSPGQGVPYEQYF; cdr3_nt: TGTGCCAGCAGCCCGGGACAGGGGGTCCCCTACGAGCAGTACTTC
d_call: TRBD1; clone_size: .; j_call: TRBJ1-1; v_call: TRBV18; cdr3_aa: CASSPTTGTALEAFF; cdr3_nt: TGTGCCAGCTCACCCACGACAGGGACGGCACTTGAAGCTTTCTTT
d_call: .; clone_size: .; j_call: TRBJ1-2; v_call: TRBV6-6; cdr3_aa: CASSYSGGRNYGYTF; cdr3_nt: TGTGCCAGCAGTTACTCGGGGGGGCGAAACTATGGCTACACCTTC
d_call: TRBD2; clone_size: .; j_call: TRBJ2-2; v_call: TRBV5-1; cdr3_aa: CASSPGLAGGPPELFF; cdr3_nt: TGCGCCAGCAGCCCCGGACTAGCGGGAGGGCCGCCGGAGCTGTTTTTT
d_call: .; clone_size: .; j_call: TRBJ2-3; v_call: TRBV6-1; cdr3_aa: CASSERQTDTQYF; cdr3_nt: TGTGCCAGCAGTGAACGACAGACAGATACGCAGTATTTT
d_call: .; clone_size: once; j_call: TRBJ2-7; v_call: TRBV6-6; cdr3_aa: CASSYTGYEQYF; cdr3_nt: TGTGCCAGCAGTTACACAGGATACGAGCAGTACTTC
d_call: .; clone_size: .; j_call: TRBJ2-7; v_call: TRBV27; cdr3_aa: CASRRDWASYEQYF; cdr3_nt: TGTGCCAGCAGACGGGACTGGGCGTCCTACGAGCAGTACTTC
d_call: .; clone_size: .; j_call: TRBJ2-7; v_call: TRBV7-9; cdr3_aa: CATSAPSSYEQYF; cdr3_nt: TGTGCCACATCAGCGCCTTCCTCCTACGAGCAGTACTTC
d_call: TRBD2; clone_size: once; j_call: TRBJ2-3; v_call: TRBV7-2; cdr3_aa: CATEREVGDTQYF; cdr3_nt: TGTGCCACAGAGCGGGAGGTGGGAGATACGCAGTATTTT
d_call: TRBD1; clone_size: .; j_call: TRBJ2-2; v_call: TRBV2; cdr3_aa: CASTGQGTGELFF; cdr3_nt: TGTGCCAGCACCGGACAGGGCACCGGGGAGCTGTTTTTT
d_call: TRBD1; clone_size: .; j_call: TRBJ2-7; v_call: TRBV6-1; cdr3_aa: CASSDDPPGQSTYEQYF; cdr3_nt: TGTGCCAGCAGTGATGATCCCCCGGGACAGAGCACCTACGAGCAGTACTTC
d_call: .; clone_size: .; j_call: TRBJ2-3; v_call: TRBV6-6; cdr3_aa: CASNGGADTDTQYF; cdr3_nt: TGTGCCAGCAATGGCGGGGCAGATACAGATACGCAGTATTTT
d_call: .; clone_size: .; j_call: TRBJ2-1; v_call: TRBV27; cdr3_aa: CASSASSNSRQFF; cdr3_nt: TGTGCCAGCAGTGCATCGAGCAATTCGAGGCAGTTCTTC
d_call: TRBD1; clone_size: .; j_call: TRBJ2-5; v_call: TRBV6-5; cdr3_aa: CASRGTVQETQYF; cdr3_nt: TGTGCCAGCAGGGGGACAGTCCAAGAGACCCAGTACTTC
d_call: TRBD2; clone_size: .; j_call: TRBJ2-5; v_call: TRBV2; cdr3_aa: CASSGSEVAQNWGGETQYF; cdr3_nt: TGTGCCAGCAGTGGTTCCGAGGTAGCGCAAAATTGGGGGGGAGAGACCCAGTACTTC
d_call: .; clone_size: .; j_call: TRBJ2-2; v_call: TRBV29-1; cdr3_aa: CSVGGRGATGELFF; cdr3_nt: TGCAGCGTTGGCGGCAGGGGAGCGACCGGGGAGCTGTTTTTT
d_call: .; clone_size: .; j_call: TRBJ2-2; v_call: TRBV28; cdr3_aa: CASLPGTNTGELFF; cdr3_nt: TGTGCCAGCCTACCCGGGACGAACACCGGGGAGCTGTTTTTT
d_call: TRBD2; clone_size: .; j_call: TRBJ2-7; v_call: TRBV18; cdr3_aa: CASSTGTSGTYEQYF; cdr3_nt: TGTGCCAGCTCAACGGGAACTAGCGGAACCTACGAGCAGTACTTC
d_call: TRBD2; clone_size: .; j_call: TRBJ2-7; v_call: TRBV11-2; cdr3_aa: CASSLSPLSGSKNEQYF; cdr3_nt: TGTGCCAGCAGCTTATCGCCACTCAGCGGGAGTAAGAACGAGCAGTACTTC
d_call: TRBD1; clone_size: .; j_call: TRBJ2-7; v_call: TRBV13; cdr3_aa: CASSTGTGYYEQYF; cdr3_nt: TGTGCCAGCAGCACTGGGACAGGGTACTACGAGCAGTACTTC
d_call: .; clone_size: .; j_call: TRBJ1-1; v_call: TRBV30; cdr3_aa: CAWNNRLNWPQFTEAFF; cdr3_nt: TGTGCCTGGAATAATCGCCTCAATTGGCCGCAATTCACTGAAGCTTTCTTT